One TCR beta chain is described in this entry. Participant reports of clinical history set cohort assignment. Donors in Cohort 3 who had recovered were those with two negative PCRs, healthcare professional clearance, or resolution of their symptoms. The sample comes from a study of blood T cell repertoires in COVID-19. In the original analysis: Quantification of nucleated cells was approximated via reference gene primer amplification. Repertoires were generated with immunoSEQ multiplex PCR, while TCRdb's copy carries only in-frame clones and drops some. V, J and clone size reflect that table, while D and trimming were determined from the DNA. The sample holds around 250,000 clones, about 89% seen once. The sequencing input was PBMCs or T cells enriched from blood (not recorded which). The clonotype originates from a woman younger than 45 who had recovered from COVID-19.

CDR3 nucleotides: TGCGCCAGCAGCCAAGAGGTAGGCGGCCGTGGGGGAAACACCATATATTTT. Translation gives CASSQEVGGRGGNTIYF. The rearrangement links TRBV4-1 to TRBJ1-3; no firm D call. Per germline, CDR1 MGHRA and CDR2 YSYEKL. V lost 0 bases, J lost 4 bases, and 16 bases lay in between. The CDR3 runs to 17 residues.